The T cell receptor (beta chain) under discussion was sequenced for a study of glioma-infiltrating T cells. Study observations and caveats: Very few CDR3 sequences were shared between tissue and blood. Non-neoplastic patients had below-expected tissue-blood divergence, while all gliomas exceeded expectation.

Amplification of TCR alpha and beta CDR3 regions from RNA used iRepertoire nested multiplex PCR. For one-step reverse transcription and amplification, roughly 95-450 ng of tissue mRNA or PBMC total RNA was used. TCRdb re-called the multiplex PCR reads through MiXCR, storing one row per CDR3 protein. The profile covers under 200,000 distinct CDR3 sequences, with around 42% appearing a single time and 5.2% taken by the ten largest. The V gene's germline CDR1 is SGHRS and CDR2 YFSETQ. The CDR3 is 13 amino acids. V lost 0 bases, J lost 3 bases, and 6 bases lay in between. Details on this clonotype: As yet, its antigen is unknown.

Sequenced material: glioma tissue, nonneoplastic brain tissue, or PBMCs (not recorded which). The V call is TRBV5-1, the J call TRBJ1-1; the D is unclear. This TCR was sampled from a human donor with low-grade glioma or glioblastoma, undergoing nonglioma brain surgery, or in good health (not recorded which). The CDR3 DNA reads TGCGCCAGCAGCTTGGACGGAGACACTGAAGCTTTCTTT. Amino acids: CASSLDGDTEAFF.